The entry below gives a single TCR beta chain sequence along with its context. The specificity of this receptor is unknown. It has no much larger one-base neighbor in the sample; base qualities were not kept. This sample stems from a study of blood T cell repertoires in COVID-19 (dated by TCRdb to about 2020). Regarding the study in general: Samples from collaborators originated in the United States, Italy and Spain and spanned both the acute and convalescent phases of COVID-19. The material from the prospective study consisted of cDNA or gDNA derived from T cells, B-cell-depleted T cells, or PBMCs. The repertoires were released in a freely available public database meant as a resource for research on the immune response to SARS-CoV-2. The samples were drawn from the first 160 participants of the ongoing ImmuneRACE study and from some 1,300 subjects provided by 6 global collaborators. HLA class I and class II types, where available, came from metadata supplied by the sample provider rather than from assay-based typing. The sample metadata nearly always contained a de-identified subject ID, COVID-19 status, age in years and sex. Deeply sampled blood TCRbeta repertoires from subjects exposed to, actively infected with, or recovered from COVID-19 were included in the dataset.

One collaborating source in Seattle enrolled patients while the patients were actively infected and followed the patients over time throughout the course of disease. The collaborating institutions used their own protocols to collect whole blood in K2EDTA tubes. For TCRbeta analysis, collaborators shipped samples as frozen whole blood, isolated PBMCs, or DNA extracted from either of those sample types. General conclusions and limits of the study: Clinical and demographic metadata were provided uncurated, with the amount varying by source and participant.

TCRbeta CDR3 regions were amplified from genomic DNA by means of the immunoSEQ Assay, a bias-controlled multiplex PCR. The study's own analysis went as follows. Within the assay, amplification of reference gene primers was used to estimate how many nucleated cells each sample contained. To quantify the absolute abundance of each unique TCRbeta CDR3 rearrangement, sequence reads were collapsed and filtered. Productive Simpson clonality was computed per sample as the square root of Simpson's diversity index over productive rearrangements. The immuneACCESS repertoire file appears here via TCRdb, limited to in-frame rearrangements. These files lack a portion of the clones; in checked studies, under half of the deficit traces to unresolved V genes, and the cause of the others is not known. V, J and clone size are taken as reported in that table, and D and trimming were inferred from the DNA itself. Here the sample has roughly 200,000 clones; more than 70% occur a single time. Of the sample, roughly 18% is held by the ten largest clones.

Reading the germline V gene gives CDR1 SGHTA and CDR2 FQGTGA. The V end gives up 4 bases and the J end 7 bases, leaving 4 bases in the junction not matched to a gene. The CDR3 goes from the cysteine to the phenylalanine over 13 residues. The kept DNA is CDR3 alone, 39 bases in frame from the first base. Sequenced input: peripheral blood. The source of this sequence is a person aged 70 to 85 with COVID-19, enrolled during active disease. Here the chain combines TRBV7-3 and TRBJ1-1; the central 9 bases match TRBD1. Read as DNA, the sequence is TGTGCCAGCAGCTCCTGGGACAGGGATGAAGCTTTCTTT. Its amino acids are CASSSWDRDEAFF. Full variable domain (CDR3 extended with the reference TRBV7-3 and TRBJ1-1 proteins): GAGVSQTPSNKVTEKGKYVELRCDPISGHTALYWYRQSLGQGPEFLIYFQGTGAADDSGLPNDRFFAVRPEGSVSTLKIQRTERGDSAVYLCASSSWDRDEAFFGQGTRLTVV.